A single sample is the source of the 20 T cell receptor beta chains below, sequenced in a study of control samples from healthy donors and cancer patients. Produced via immunoSEQ multiplex PCR; TCRdb's table is partial and in-frame only. This sample yields 120,000 or so clones, of which around 87% are seen a single time; about 2.7% belongs to the top ten. Sequencing was done on a sample of blood. The receptor set was obtained from a man aged 60-69 years in good health.

The chain links TRBV6-8 to TRBJ2-7, with D possibly being TRBD1 or TRBD2 (5 bases each). The CDR3 is 13 amino acids. V gave up 6 bases and J gave up 4 bases, with 13 bases separating them. CDR1 is MNHGY, CDR2 SAAAGT, per germline. The CDR3 protein is CASSLSGRYEQYF. CDR3 sequence (DNA): TGTGCCAGCAGCTTGTCGGGACGGTACGAGCAGTACTTC.

The chain links TRBV12-3 or TRBV12-4 to TRBJ1-1, with D unresolved. Trimming took off 2 bases at V and 8 bases at J, with 9 bases between the two ends. The CDR3 is 12 residues long. In DNA form, the CDR3 reads TGTGCCAGCAGTTTACTGGCGGGGGAAGCTTTCTTT. It translates to CASSLLAGEAFF.

J is TRBJ2-1 and V is TRBV18; 9 bases agree with TRBD1. The CDR3 is made up of 16 amino acids. V lost 2 bases, J lost 5 bases, and 7 bases stayed unmatched. Germline CDR1 is KGHSH and CDR2 is LQKENI. The DNA of the CDR3 is TGTGCCAGCTCACCAGGGGGACAGGGAGTTCACAATGAGCAGTTCTTC. The encoded protein is CASSPGGQGVHNEQFF.

The V call is TRBV3-1 (or the pseudogene TRBV3-2), the J call TRBJ2-7; 7 nucleotides agree with TRBD1. The CDR3 length is 14 residues. Germline assignment: CDR1 LGHDT and CDR2 YNNKEL (reference sequence). The junction had 4 bases not matched to a gene; V was cut back by 2 bases and J by 3 bases. CDR3: CASSQRQGVYEQYF. In DNA form, the CDR3 reads TGTGCCAGCAGCCAAAGGCAGGGGGTCTACGAGCAGTACTTC.

J is TRBJ1-2 and V is TRBV4-1; D might be TRBD1 (5 bases). The CDR3 sequence is 15 residues long. The germline CDR1 and CDR2 sequences are MGHRA and YSYEKL. V was clipped by 1 base and J by 2 bases, with 11 bases between them. This chain's CDR3 is CASSQGKGANYGYTF. The CDR3 coding sequence is TGCGCCAGCAGCCAAGGCAAAGGGGCCAACTATGGCTACACCTTC.

The rearrangement uses TRBV28 and TRBJ2-7; 7 bases map to TRBD1. V lost 6 bases to trimming and J lost 4 bases; unmatched junction nucleotides: 9. The CDR3 covers 14 residues. Germline V gene lookup returns CDR1 MDHEN and CDR2 SYDVKM. In nucleotides, the CDR3 is TGTGCCAGCAGCCTGAGGGACAGACCTTACGAGCAGTACTTC. Encoded protein: CASSLRDRPYEQYF. Drawing the rest from reference TRBV28 and TRBJ2-7, the complete variable domain is DVKVTQSSRYLVKRTGEKVFLECVQDMDHENMFWYRQDPGLGLRLIYFSYDVKMKEKGDIPEGYSVSREKKERFSLILESASTNQTSMYLCASSLRDRPYEQYFGPGTRLTVT.

The J gene is TRBJ2-2, the V gene TRBV2; the D call may be TRBD1 or TRBD2 (6 bases each). Trimming removed 9 bases at V and 6 bases at J, with 14 bases between. CDR1 SNHLY and CDR2 FYNNEI come from the germline V gene. This CDR3 contains 13 residues. The CDR3, as DNA: TGTGCCAGGGCAAGGAGGGGGGCCGGGGAGCTGTTTTTT. Translated, it gives CARARRGAGELFF. The complete variable domain, with remaining parts taken from reference TRBV2 and TRBJ2-2, reads EPEVTQTPSHQVTQMGQEVILRCVPISNHLYFYWYRQILGQKVEFLVSFYNNEISEKSEIFDDQFSVERPDGSNFTLKIRSTKLEDSAMYFCARARRGAGELFFGEGSRLTVL.

The CDR3 sequence is CASSRILSQVNEQYF. In DNA form, the CDR3 reads TGTGCCAGCTCACGTATCCTCTCCCAAGTTAACGAGCAGTACTTC. This chain connects TRBV18 to TRBJ2-7; no clear D gene. With 4 bases removed from V and 5 bases from J, the gap between germline ends came to 18 bases. Germline V gives CDR1 KGHSH, CDR2 LQKENI. The length of the CDR3 is 15 residues.

The rearrangement uses TRBV5-1 and TRBJ2-4, with TRBD1 identical over 7 bases. This CDR3 contains 14 residues. Losses at the gene ends were 4 bases for V and 9 bases for J; bases not matched to a gene: 10. CDR1 SGHRS and CDR2 YFSETQ come from the germline V gene. CDR3 DNA: TGCGCCAGCAGCCCCGAGGGGGCCCAGGGCATTCAGTACTTC. Translated, it gives CASSPEGAQGIQYF.

J is TRBJ1-3 and V is TRBV11-2; D remains ambiguous. This CDR3 has 15 amino acids. The V and J ends lost 1 base and 0 bases respectively, with 7 bases between them. Looked up from germline, CDR1 is SGHAT and CDR2 is FQNNGV. The CDR3 region has the DNA TGTGCCAGCAGCTTAGGGGCTTTCTCTGGAAACACCATATATTTT. Its translation: CASSLGAFSGNTIYF.

This clone was seen a single time. The chain links TRBV19 to TRBJ2-5; 10 bases are shared with TRBD2. Germline V lookup: CDR1 LNHDA, CDR2 SQIVND (reference sequence). Losses at the gene ends were 3 bases for V and 1 base for J; bases not matched to a gene: 5. The CDR3 length is 16 residues. DNA for the CDR3: TGTGCCAGTAGTATTCAGTCTAGCGGGGGCCAAGAGACCCAGTACTTC. It is translated as CASSIQSSGGQETQYF.

This clone was seen only once. The V and J genes are TRBV24-1 and TRBJ1-2; 10 positions match TRBD1. The CDR3 consists of 17 residues. Trimming removed 2 bases from V and 7 bases from J; junction bases left unmatched: 12. Germline V gives CDR1 KGHDR, CDR2 SFDVKD. CDR3 coding DNA: TGTGCCACCAGTGATTCGACACGACAGGGGGCAAGCGTTGGCTACACCTTC. Amino acids: CATSDSTRQGASVGYTF.

The chain uses TRBV24-1 and TRBJ2-1; no clear D. The CDR3 totals 13 residues. Trimming took off 4 bases at V and 4 bases at J, with 7 bases between the two ends. Germline V lookup: CDR1 KGHDR, CDR2 SFDVKD. DNA for the CDR3: TGTGCCACCAGTGAACCCGTTTACAATGAGCAGTTCTTC. This sequence encodes CATSEPVYNEQFF.

The chain recombines TRBV6-5 with TRBJ1-1, with 7 bases aligning to TRBD1. Germline values: CDR1 MNHEY, CDR2 SVGAGI. Trimming took 5 bases from V and 1 from J; bases not matched to a gene: 7. The CDR3 is 15 amino acids. CDR3 bases: TGTGCCAGCAGTACTCGACAGGGTGGGAACACTGAAGCTTTCTTT. Its protein product is CASSTRQGGNTEAFF.

V is TRBV2 and J is TRBJ1-5, with TRBD1 matching 8 bases. Germline V gene data show CDR1 as SNHLY and CDR2 as FYNNEI. This CDR3 contains 15 residues. V shed 0 bases, J shed 8 bases, and the junction held 6 bases outside the gene matches. For the CDR3, the DNA is TGTGCCAGCAGTGAAGCTCAAGGACAGGGAAAGCCCCAGCATTTT. It specifies CASSEAQGQGKPQHF.

The CDR3 region is CASSMGRTEAFF. As DNA, the CDR3 is TGTGCCAGTAGCATGGGCAGGACTGAAGCTTTCTTT. The chain joins TRBV19 to TRBJ1-1; D call uncertain. Germline V lookup: CDR1 LNHDA, CDR2 SQIVND (reference sequence). Trimming stripped 6 bases from V and 5 bases from J, with 10 bases between. CDR3 length equals 12 residues.

V gene TRBV7-2 combines with J gene TRBJ1-1, with no clear D. The CDR3 spans 14 residues. Trimming stripped 7 bases from V and 11 bases from J, with 23 bases between. The V gene's germline CDR1 is SGHTA and CDR2 FQGNSA. The CDR3 DNA reads as TGTGCCAGCACCCCTTTGACGTCCCCGGTGAGGGCTTTCTTT. Protein: CASTPLTSPVRAFF.

The chain joins TRBV25-1 to TRBJ2-3; D could derive from TRBD1 or TRBD2 (5 bases each). The germline V and J ends were trimmed by 2 bases and 5 bases, with 20 bases remaining between them. The CDR3 has 17 residues. Germline loops: CDR1 MGHDK, CDR2 SYGVNS. In DNA, the CDR3 is TGTGCCAGCAGTGAAGAGACGGGACCTCTTCGTGGAGATACGCAGTATTTT. Protein sequence: CASSEETGPLRGDTQYF.

This clone was observed once. The J gene is TRBJ2-2, the V gene TRBV7-3; D assignment may be TRBD1 or TRBD2 (5 bases each). CDR1 is SGHTA, CDR2 FQGTGA, per germline. V lost 1 base to trimming and J lost 0 bases, with 12 bases between them. This CDR3 region has 17 residues. The CDR3: CASSLRGAGSNTGELFF. In DNA, the CDR3 is TGTGCCAGCAGCTTAAGAGGGGCAGGGTCGAACACCGGGGAGCTGTTTTTT.

This clone turned up a few times. The chain has TRBV5-1 and TRBJ2-7; D tentatively fits TRBD1 or TRBD2 (5 bases each). V lost 3 bases, J lost 4 bases, and 8 bases lay in between. The germline V gene encodes CDR1 SGHRS and CDR2 YFSETQ. The CDR3 is 12 residues long. The CDR3 reads CASSSWGYEQYF. In nucleotides, the CDR3 is TGCGCCAGCAGCTCCTGGGGGTACGAGCAGTACTTC.